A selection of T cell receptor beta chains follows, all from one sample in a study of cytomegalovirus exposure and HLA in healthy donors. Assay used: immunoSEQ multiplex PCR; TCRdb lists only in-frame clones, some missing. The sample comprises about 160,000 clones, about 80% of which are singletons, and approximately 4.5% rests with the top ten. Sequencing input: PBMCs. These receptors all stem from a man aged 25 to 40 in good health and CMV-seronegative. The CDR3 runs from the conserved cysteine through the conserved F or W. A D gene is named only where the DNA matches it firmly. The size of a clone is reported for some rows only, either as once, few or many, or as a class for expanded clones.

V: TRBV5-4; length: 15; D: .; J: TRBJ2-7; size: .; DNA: TGTGCCAGCAGCCCAGGATGGCAGGGGGGAAGTGAGCAGTACTTC; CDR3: CASSPGWQGGSEQYF
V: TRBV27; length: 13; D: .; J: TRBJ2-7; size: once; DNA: TGTGCCAGCAGTTTACAGGGAGGCTACGAGCAGTACTTC; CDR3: CASSLQGGYEQYF
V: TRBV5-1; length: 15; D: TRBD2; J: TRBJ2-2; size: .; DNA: TGCGCCAGCAGCGCCGGACTAGATGGTACCGGGGAGCTGTTTTTT; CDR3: CASSAGLDGTGELFF
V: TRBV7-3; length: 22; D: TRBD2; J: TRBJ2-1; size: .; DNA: TGTGCCAGCAGCCCTCGGGGCAGGGGCGGTCTAGCGGGGGCCACCTCCTACAATGAGCAGTTCTTC; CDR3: CASSPRGRGGLAGATSYNEQFF
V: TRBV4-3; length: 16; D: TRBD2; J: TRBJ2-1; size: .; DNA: TGCGCCAGCAGCCAAGATTGGCGGGGGGGTTACAATGAGCAGTTCTTC; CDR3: CASSQDWRGGYNEQFF
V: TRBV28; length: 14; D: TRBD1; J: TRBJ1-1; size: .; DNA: TGTGCCAGCAGTCCGACAGGGGGGAACACTGAAGCTTTCTTT; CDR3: CASSPTGGNTEAFF
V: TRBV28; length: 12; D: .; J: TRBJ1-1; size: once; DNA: TGTGCCAGCAGGAGGGCGAACACTGAAGCTTTCTTT; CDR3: CASRRANTEAFF
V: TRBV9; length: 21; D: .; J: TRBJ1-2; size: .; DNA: TGTGCCAGCAGCGTAGACTGGGGACTCTTGGGGGGGCGGGGTCCTAACTATGGCTACACCTTC; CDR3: CASSVDWGLLGGRGPNYGYTF
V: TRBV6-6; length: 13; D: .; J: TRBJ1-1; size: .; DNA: TGTGCCAGCACTCATACAGGGAACACTGAAGCTTTCTTT; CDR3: CASTHTGNTEAFF
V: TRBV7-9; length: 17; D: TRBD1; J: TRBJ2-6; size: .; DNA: TGTGCCAGCAGCCCCCCGCGACAGGGCCCTGGGGCCAACGTCCTGACTTTC; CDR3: CASSPPRQGPGANVLTF
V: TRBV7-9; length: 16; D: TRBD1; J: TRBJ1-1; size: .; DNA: TGTGCCAGCAGCTTTACAGGGGCCACTCGGGGAACTGAAGCTTTCTTT; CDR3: CASSFTGATRGTEAFF
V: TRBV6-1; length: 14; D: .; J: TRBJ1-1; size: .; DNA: TGTGCCAGCAGTTATACGACAGTGAACACTGAAGCTTTCTTT; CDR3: CASSYTTVNTEAFF
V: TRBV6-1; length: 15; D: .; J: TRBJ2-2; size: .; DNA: TGTGCCAGCAGTGAAGGGCAGGGATACACCGGGGAGCTGTTTTTT; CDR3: CASSEGQGYTGELFF
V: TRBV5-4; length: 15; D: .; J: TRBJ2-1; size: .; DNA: TGTGCCAGCAGCCCCGAGGGGGAGCTATCCAATGAGCAGTTCTTC; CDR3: CASSPEGELSNEQFF
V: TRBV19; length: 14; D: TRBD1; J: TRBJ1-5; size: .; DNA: TGTGCCAGTAGTATCGGACAGGGAGGGTGGCCCCAGCATTTT; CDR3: CASSIGQGGWPQHF
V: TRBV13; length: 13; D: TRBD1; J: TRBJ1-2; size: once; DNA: TGTGCCAGCAGCCCACAGGGGAACTATGGCTACACCTTC; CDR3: CASSPQGNYGYTF
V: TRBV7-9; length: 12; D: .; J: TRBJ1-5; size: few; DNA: TGTGCCAGCAGCTTAGGAGATCAGCCCCAGCATTTT; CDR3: CASSLGDQPQHF
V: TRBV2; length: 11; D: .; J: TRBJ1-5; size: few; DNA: TGTGCCAGCAGGGAGAATCAGCCCCAGCATTTT; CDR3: CASRENQPQHF
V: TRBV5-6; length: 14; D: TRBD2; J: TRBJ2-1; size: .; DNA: TGTGCCAGCAGCCAGCGGGGGGGAGTCAACGAGCAGTTCTTC; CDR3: CASSQRGGVNEQFF
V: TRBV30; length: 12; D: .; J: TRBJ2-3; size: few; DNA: TGTGCCTGGAGTGGGCCCACAGATACGCAGTATTTT; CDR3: CAWSGPTDTQYF